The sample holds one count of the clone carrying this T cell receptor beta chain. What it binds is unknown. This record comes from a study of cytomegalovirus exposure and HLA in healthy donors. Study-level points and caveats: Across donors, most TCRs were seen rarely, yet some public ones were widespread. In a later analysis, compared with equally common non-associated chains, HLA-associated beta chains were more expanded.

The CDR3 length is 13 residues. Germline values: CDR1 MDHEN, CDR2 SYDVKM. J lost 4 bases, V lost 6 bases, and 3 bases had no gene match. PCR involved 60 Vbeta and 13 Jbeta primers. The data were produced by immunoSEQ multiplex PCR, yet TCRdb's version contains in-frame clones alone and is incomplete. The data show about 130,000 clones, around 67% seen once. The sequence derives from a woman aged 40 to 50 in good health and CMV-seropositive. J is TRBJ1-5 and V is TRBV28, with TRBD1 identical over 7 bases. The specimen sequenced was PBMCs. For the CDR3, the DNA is TGTGCCAGCAGGTCACAGGGGAATCAGCCCCAGCATTTT. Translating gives CASRSQGNQPQHF.